This T cell receptor (beta chain) comes out of a study of T cells in Graves' hyperthyroidism and ophthalmopathy. With a duration under 2 months, the hyperthyroidism was newly diagnosed in patients aged 18 to 65. Study-wide points: Appearing also in blood were most of the thyroid clonotypes expanded above 0.001.

In this sample, this clonotype turned up many times. Its specificity is unknown. Germline lookup yields CDR1 KGHSH and CDR2 LQKENI. The CDR3 is made up of 11 amino acids. The V end was cut by 6 bases, the J end by 8 bases, with 8 bases between. There were TCR beta CDR3 regions amplified from RNA transcripts. First-round RT-PCR targeting the TCR CDR3 was performed with the HTBI primer set. Each CDR3 protein is one row after TCRdb ran MiXCR on the multiplex PCR reads. The sample carries 200,000 to 250,000 distinct CDR3 sequences, 15% to 20% recorded once. Sequencing was performed on blood. The V call is TRBV18, the J call TRBJ2-1; D is unclear. The source of this sequence is a man aged 50 to 60 with Graves' hyperthyroidism. The CDR3 coding sequence is TGTGCCAGCTCCCTAGTTTATGAGCAGTTCTTC. The encoded protein is CASSLVYEQFF. Full variable domain (missing parts from reference TRBV18 and TRBJ2-1): NAGVMQNPRHLVRRRGQEARLRCSPMKGHSHVYWYRQLPEEGLKFMVYLQKENIIDESGMPKERFSAEFPKEGPSILRIQQVVRGDSAAYFCASSLVYEQFFGPGTRLTVL.